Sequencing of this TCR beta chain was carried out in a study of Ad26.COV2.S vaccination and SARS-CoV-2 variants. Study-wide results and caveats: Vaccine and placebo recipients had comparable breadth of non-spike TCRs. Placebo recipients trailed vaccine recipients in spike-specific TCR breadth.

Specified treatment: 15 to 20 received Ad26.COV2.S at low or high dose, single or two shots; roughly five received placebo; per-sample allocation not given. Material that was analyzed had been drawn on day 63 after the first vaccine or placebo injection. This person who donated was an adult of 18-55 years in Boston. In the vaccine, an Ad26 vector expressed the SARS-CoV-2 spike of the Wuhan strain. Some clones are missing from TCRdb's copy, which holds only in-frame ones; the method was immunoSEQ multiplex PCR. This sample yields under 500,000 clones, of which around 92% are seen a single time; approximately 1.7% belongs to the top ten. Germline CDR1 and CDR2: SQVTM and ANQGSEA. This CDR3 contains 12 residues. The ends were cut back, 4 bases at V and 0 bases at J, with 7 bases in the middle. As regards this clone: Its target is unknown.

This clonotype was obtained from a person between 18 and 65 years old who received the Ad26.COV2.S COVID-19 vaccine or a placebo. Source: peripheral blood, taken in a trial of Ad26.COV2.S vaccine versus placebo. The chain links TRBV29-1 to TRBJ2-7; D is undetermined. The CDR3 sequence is CSVVSSSYEQYF. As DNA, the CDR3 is TGCAGCGTTGTTAGTAGCTCCTACGAGCAGTACTTC.